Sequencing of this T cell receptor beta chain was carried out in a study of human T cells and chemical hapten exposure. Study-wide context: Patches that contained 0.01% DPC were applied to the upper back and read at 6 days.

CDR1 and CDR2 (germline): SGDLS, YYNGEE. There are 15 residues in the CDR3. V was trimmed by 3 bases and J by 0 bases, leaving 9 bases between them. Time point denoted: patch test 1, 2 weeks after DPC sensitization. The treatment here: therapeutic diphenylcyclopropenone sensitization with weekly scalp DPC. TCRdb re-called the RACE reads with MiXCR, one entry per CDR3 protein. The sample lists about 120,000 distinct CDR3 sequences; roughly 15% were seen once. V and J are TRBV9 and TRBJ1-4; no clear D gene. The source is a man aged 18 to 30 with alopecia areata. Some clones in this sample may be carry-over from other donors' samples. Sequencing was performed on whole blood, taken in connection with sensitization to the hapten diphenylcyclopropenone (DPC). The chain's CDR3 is CASSASVATNEKLFF. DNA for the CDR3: TGTGCCAGCAGCGCCTCCGTTGCAACTAATGAAAAACTGTTTTTT. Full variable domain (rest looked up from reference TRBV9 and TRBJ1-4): DSGVTQTPKHLITATGQRVTLRCSPRSGDLSVYWYQQSLDQGLQFLIQYYNGEERAKGNILERFSAQQFPDLHSELNLSSLELGDSALYFCASSASVATNEKLFFGSGTQLSVL.